The clone carrying this T cell receptor (beta chain) was counted a single time. Its specificity is not known. Germline V gives CDR1 PRHDT, CDR2 FYEKMQ (reference sequence). V was clipped by 7 bases and J by 2 bases; unmatched bases: 4. The CDR3 extends over 14 amino acids. The data originate from a study of cytomegalovirus exposure and HLA in healthy donors. Study overall: Unique TCRs from HLA-typed donors, roughly 89 million of them, were held in an early data release.

Notes on the study in general: The study reported that TCR beta sequences accurately predicted HLA-A and HLA-B alleles in most subjects. After further analysis at a later stage, around 17,000 TCR beta sequences were associated with HLA alleles at 0.05 false discovery rate.

The primer mix had 60 Vbeta and 13 Jbeta primers. Profiling relied on immunoSEQ multiplex PCR, and the TCRdb table lists in-frame clones only, not all of them. Among about 210,000 clones listed, roughly 80% were seen once. The sequencing input was PBMCs. This sequence originates from a man aged 25 to 45 in good health and CMV-seronegative. The chain joins TRBV13 to TRBJ2-3, with TRBD2 identical over 9 bases. The CDR3 bases are TGTGCCAGCAAAGGGACTAGCTCCACAGATACGCAGTATTTT. Encoded protein: CASKGTSSTDTQYF.